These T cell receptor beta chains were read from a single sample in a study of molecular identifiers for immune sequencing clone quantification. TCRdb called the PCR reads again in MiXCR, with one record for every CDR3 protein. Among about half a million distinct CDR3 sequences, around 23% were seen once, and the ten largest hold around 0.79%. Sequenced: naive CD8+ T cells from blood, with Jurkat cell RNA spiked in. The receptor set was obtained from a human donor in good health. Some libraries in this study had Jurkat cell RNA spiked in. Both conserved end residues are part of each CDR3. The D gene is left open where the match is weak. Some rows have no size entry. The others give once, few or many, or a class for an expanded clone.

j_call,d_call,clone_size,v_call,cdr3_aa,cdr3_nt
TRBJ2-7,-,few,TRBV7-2,CASSRGATRGFEQYF,TGTGCCAGCAGCCGCGGGGCGACCCGGGGCTTCGAGCAGTACTTC
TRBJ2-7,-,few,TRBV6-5,CASSDRASGSYEQYF,TGTGCCAGCAGCGACAGGGCTAGCGGTTCCTACGAGCAGTACTTC
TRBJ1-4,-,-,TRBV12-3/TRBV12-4,CASTTWGLGEKLFF,TGTGCCAGCACTACTTGGGGGCTCGGTGAAAAACTGTTTTTT
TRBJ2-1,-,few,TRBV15,CATSPKSFSNEQFF,TGTGCCACCAGCCCAAAATCCTTTAGTAATGAGCAGTTCTTC
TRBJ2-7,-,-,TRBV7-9,CASSLAKGYEQYF,TGTGCCAGCAGCTTAGCAAAAGGATACGAGCAGTACTTC
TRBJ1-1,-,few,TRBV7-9,CASSLVGGGQTEAFF,TGTGCCAGCAGTCTAGTAGGAGGGGGGCAGACTGAAGCTTTCTTT
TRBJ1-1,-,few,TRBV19,CASSLAHSTEAFF,TGTGCCAGTAGTCTGGCCCACAGCACTGAAGCTTTCTTT
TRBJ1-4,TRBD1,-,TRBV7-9,CASSLVSTGEYEKLFF,TGTGCCAGCAGCTTAGTATCGACAGGGGAATATGAAAAACTGTTTTTT
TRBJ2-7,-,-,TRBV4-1,CASSPNAGTETYEQYF,TGCGCCAGCAGCCCCAACGCCGGGACGGAGACCTACGAGCAGTACTTC
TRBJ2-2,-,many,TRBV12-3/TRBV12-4,CATYPRDSGDTGELFF,TGTGCCACCTACCCCAGGGACTCCGGGGACACCGGGGAGCTGTTTTTT
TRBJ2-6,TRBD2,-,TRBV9,CASSGSSGRYGGANVLTF,TGTGCCAGCAGCGGTTCTAGCGGGAGGTATGGTGGGGCCAACGTCCTGACTTTC
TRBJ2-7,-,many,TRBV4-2,CASSQEIQDEQYF,TGTGCCAGCAGCCAGGAGATACAGGACGAGCAGTACTTC
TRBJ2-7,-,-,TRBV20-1,CSARPYLRTSTYEQYF,TGCAGTGCTAGACCCTACCTTCGGACTTCGACCTACGAGCAGTACTTC
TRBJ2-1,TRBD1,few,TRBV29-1,CSVVGETGVINEQFF,TGCAGCGTTGTAGGGGAGACAGGGGTTATCAATGAGCAGTTCTTC
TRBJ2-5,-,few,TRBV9,CASSVGGSHQETQYF,TGTGCCAGCAGCGTAGGGGGCAGCCACCAAGAGACCCAGTACTTC
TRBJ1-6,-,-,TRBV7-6,CASSLGQESSYNSPLHF,TGTGCCAGCAGCTTAGGGCAGGAAAGCTCCTATAATTCACCCCTCCACTTT
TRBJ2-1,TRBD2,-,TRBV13,CASSFGLAGGMEEQFF,TGTGCCAGCAGCTTCGGACTAGCGGGGGGGATGGAAGAGCAGTTCTTC
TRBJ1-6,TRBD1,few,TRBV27,CASSYGTGGGGALHF,TGTGCCAGCAGCTACGGGACAGGGGGTGGAGGGGCCCTCCACTTT
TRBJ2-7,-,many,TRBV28,CASRPLLAAYEQYF,TGTGCCAGCAGGCCCCTCTTGGCTGCCTACGAGCAGTACTTC
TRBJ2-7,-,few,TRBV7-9,CASTPDGTYEQYF,TGTGCCAGCACCCCGGACGGGACCTACGAGCAGTACTTC
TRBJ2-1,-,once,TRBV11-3,CARSLVFGYEQFF,TGTGCCCGCAGCTTAGTATTCGGGTATGAGCAGTTCTTC
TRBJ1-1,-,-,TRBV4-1,CASSHHPTGGLFGAFF,TGCGCCAGCAGCCACCACCCAACAGGAGGTTTATTCGGAGCTTTCTTT
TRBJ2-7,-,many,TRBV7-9,CASSPFAAYEQYF,TGTGCCAGCAGCCCTTTCGCTGCCTACGAGCAGTACTTC
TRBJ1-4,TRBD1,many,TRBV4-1,CASSQAGTGNEKLFF,TGCGCCAGCAGCCAGGCCGGGACAGGGAATGAAAAACTGTTTTTT
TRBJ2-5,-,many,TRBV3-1,CASSSASVRGENF,TGTGCCAGCAGCTCAGCATCGGTGAGGGGGGAGAACTTC
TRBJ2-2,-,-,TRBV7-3,CASGSDPGPGTGALFF,TGTGCCAGCGGCTCGGACCCGGGCCCCGGAACCGGGGCGCTGTTTTTT
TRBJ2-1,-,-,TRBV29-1,CSVVPLSNSYNEQFF,TGCAGCGTTGTCCCGCTTAGCAACTCCTACAATGAGCAGTTCTTC
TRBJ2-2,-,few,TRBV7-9,CASTERGAGGELFF,TGTGCCAGCACCGAGAGGGGGGCTGGCGGGGAGCTGTTTTTT
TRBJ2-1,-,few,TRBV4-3,CASSQGGLNNEQFF,TGCGCCAGCAGCCAAGGGGGGCTAAACAATGAGCAGTTCTTC
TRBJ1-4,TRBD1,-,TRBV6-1,CASLDPKTGIRTNEKLFF,TGTGCCAGCCTCGACCCCAAGACAGGGATTCGTACTAATGAAAAACTGTTTTTT
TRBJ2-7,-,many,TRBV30,CAWSYSDTAYEQYF,TGTGCCTGGAGTTATTCGGACACTGCCTACGAGCAGTACTTC
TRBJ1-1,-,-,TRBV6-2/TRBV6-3,CASSEILGTEAFF,TGTGCCAGCAGTGAGATTCTGGGCACTGAAGCTTTCTTT